The sequence of this TCR beta chain was determined in a study of blood T cell repertoires in COVID-19. Study-wide background: Samples came from the United States, Italy and Spain, spanning acute and convalescent COVID-19. Sources were T cells, B-cell-depleted T cells, or PBMCs; the material itself was cDNA or gDNA.

Source study methods: Reference gene primer amplification gave nucleated cell count estimates. The method was immunoSEQ multiplex PCR; TCRdb's version includes in-frame clones alone and lacks a portion of them. The DNA was the basis for D and trimming; V, J and clone size are from that table. This table holds 150,000 to 200,000 clones, around four fifths found once. Germline CDR1 reads SGHTA; CDR2 reads FQGNSA. CDR3 size: 15 residues. The germline V and J ends were trimmed by 3 bases and 6 bases, with 14 bases remaining between them. This clonotype originated in a man between 65 and 85 years old with acute or convalescent COVID-19. The chain links TRBV7-2 to TRBJ2-2; the D gene is possibly TRBD2 (6 bases). Sequenced input: peripheral blood. CDR3 nucleotides: TGTGCCAGCAGCTTTAGCGGTCGGGGTGCCGGGGAGCTGTTTTTT. Its translation is CASSFSGRGAGELFF.